This is a list of T cell receptor beta chains from one sample in a study of blood T cell repertoires in COVID-19. Generated by immunoSEQ multiplex PCR, the TCRdb table keeps only in-frame clones and is missing some. The table lists a few hundred thousand clones, around 87% of them singletons. The sequencing input was PBMCs or T cells enriched from blood (not recorded which). These receptors came from a man aged 40-49 years in a cohort exposed to, infected with or recovered from COVID-19 (not recorded which). CDR3s leave out the opening cysteine and the closing phenylalanine or tryptophan. Each record gives: V gene, D gene, CDR3 protein. A D gene is named only where the DNA matches it firmly.

V gene: TRBV28; D gene: TRBD1; CDR3 protein: ASTKPGQGANEQF
V gene: TRBV28; D gene: TRBD1; CDR3 protein: ASSLGQGFDYGYT
V gene: TRBV7-9; D gene: TRBD1; CDR3 protein: ASSGNTGDEQY
V gene: TRBV7-9; D gene: NA; CDR3 protein: ASSLGGAGRTDTQY
V gene: TRBV14; D gene: TRBD2; CDR3 protein: ASSQGLAGEQY
V gene: TRBV28; D gene: TRBD1; CDR3 protein: ASSLQGYNSPLH
V gene: TRBV28; D gene: TRBD2; CDR3 protein: ASSGPLAGPYEQY
V gene: TRBV25-1; D gene: TRBD1; CDR3 protein: ASRGTGGPTGANVLT
V gene: TRBV11-3; D gene: NA; CDR3 protein: ASSLGRDREQY
V gene: TRBV7-6; D gene: TRBD2; CDR3 protein: ASTRGLAETYEQY
V gene: TRBV24-1; D gene: TRBD1; CDR3 protein: ATSEPGGSNQPQH
V gene: TRBV29-1; D gene: NA; CDR3 protein: SVFLAYNEQF
V gene: TRBV6-5; D gene: NA; CDR3 protein: ASRGLTYGYT
V gene: TRBV29-1; D gene: NA; CDR3 protein: SVSPSNTEAF
V gene: TRBV7-2; D gene: TRBD2; CDR3 protein: ASSLSGTSWETQY
V gene: TRBV5-4; D gene: NA; CDR3 protein: ASSLGTQGGGNTDTQY
V gene: TRBV5-1; D gene: TRBD1; CDR3 protein: ASSPGGRGNTIY
V gene: TRBV27; D gene: NA; CDR3 protein: ASSSGLNYGYT
V gene: TRBV27; D gene: TRBD2; CDR3 protein: ASGPTSGSSGYEQF
V gene: TRBV28; D gene: TRBD1; CDR3 protein: ASSQGQGLNTEAF
V gene: TRBV30; D gene: NA; CDR3 protein: ASQSPRSYEQY
V gene: TRBV21-1; D gene: NA; CDR3 protein: ASSKIARNNSNQPQH
V gene: TRBV19; D gene: NA; CDR3 protein: ASRLRDTNTEAF
V gene: TRBV7-9; D gene: TRBD2; CDR3 protein: ASSHEGLAGINEQF